This T cell receptor beta chain was identified in a study of blood T cell repertoires in COVID-19. Study background: Spain, Italy and the United States supplied samples that represented acute and convalescent COVID-19. In each case, the material was cDNA or gDNA derived from T cells, B-cell-depleted T cells, or PBMCs.

TCRdb keeps only in-frame clones here, not all; method: immunoSEQ multiplex PCR. The table shows around 190,000 clones, with about 88% occurring only once. The germline V gene encodes CDR1 MNHEY and CDR2 SVGEGT. The junction had 6 bases not matched to a gene; V was cut back by 2 bases and J by 10 bases. The CDR3 spans 15 residues. The chain joins TRBV6-2 or TRBV6-3 to TRBJ2-1; 12 positions match TRBD2. Sequencing was performed on peripheral blood. This sequence was found in a human donor in a cohort sampled during active COVID-19. CDR3 sequence: CASSYGLAGGREQFF. CDR3 bases: TGTGCCAGCAGTTACGGGCTAGCGGGAGGGCGGGAGCAGTTCTTC.